This T cell receptor beta chain is from a study of T cell repertoires in cytomegalovirus infection. Study-level background: Signatures in public TCR beta sequences pointed to both CMV infection and matching HLA type.

TCRdb processed the reads anew with MiXCR; each CDR3 protein has one entry. The sample holds a few hundred thousand distinct CDR3 sequences, over 7.5% seen once. This clonotype was found a few times. The antigen remains unidentified. The germline V and J ends were trimmed by 6 bases and 3 bases, with 19 bases remaining between them. From germline, CDR1 is SGHRS and CDR2 YFSETQ. The CDR3 covers 15 residues. Findings and limits, study-wide: Cumulative public TCR beta family frequency identified CMV carriers with the relevant HLA. There were HLA-C-restricted CMV-specific TCR beta clonotypes dominating the ex vivo response.

Sequencing was carried out using PBMCs. The receptor's source is a human donor in good health (CMV status not recorded). Some clones in this sample may be carry-over from other donors' samples. This chain uses TRBV5-1 with TRBJ2-7; TRBD1 might be the D (6 bases). Here the CDR3 DNA reads TGCGCCAGCACCCCGGGCCGGGACATCGACTACGAGCAGTACTTC. Translated, it gives CASTPGRDIDYEQYF.